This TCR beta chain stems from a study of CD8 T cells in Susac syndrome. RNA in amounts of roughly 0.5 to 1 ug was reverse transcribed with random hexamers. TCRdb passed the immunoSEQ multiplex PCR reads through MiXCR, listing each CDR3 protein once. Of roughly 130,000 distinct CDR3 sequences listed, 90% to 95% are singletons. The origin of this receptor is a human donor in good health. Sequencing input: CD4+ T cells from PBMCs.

This CDR3 is CASSMGWGELNEQFF. As DNA, the CDR3 is TGTGCCAGCAGCATGGGCTGGGGGGAGCTCAATGAGCAGTTCTTC. The chain couples TRBV3-1 to TRBJ2-1; D perhaps matches TRBD2 (6 bases). The CDR3 runs 15 residues. Trimming stripped 5 bases from V and 6 bases from J, with 17 bases between. Germline CDR1 and CDR2: LGHDT and YNNKEL (reference sequence).